This TCR beta chain came from a study of blood T cell repertoires in COVID-19. Study as a whole: Samples came from the United States, Italy and Spain, spanning acute and convalescent COVID-19. From T cells, B-cell-depleted T cells, or PBMCs came the material, which was cDNA or gDNA.

Followed longitudinally, the Seattle patients had been enrolled during active infection. Profiling relied on immunoSEQ multiplex PCR, and the TCRdb table lists in-frame clones only, not all of them. Of 150,000 to 200,000 clones in the sample, about 85% are singletons; the top ten hold approximately 7%. The CDR3 runs to 13 residues. CDR1 and CDR2 from the germline V gene are LNHDA and SQIVND (reference sequence). Trimming stripped 4 bases from V and 5 bases from J, with 11 bases between. J is TRBJ2-5 and V is TRBV19, with D perhaps matching TRBD2 (6 bases). The sequence derives from an elderly man with COVID-19, enrolled during active disease. Sequenced sample: peripheral blood. The CDR3 sequence: CASSRGGAETQYF. CDR3 nucleotide sequence: TGTGCCAGTAGTAGGGGAGGAGCGGAGACCCAGTACTTC.